A single sample is the source of the 18 T cell receptor beta chains below, sequenced in a study of CD8 T cells in Susac syndrome. With random hexamers, reverse transcription was performed on roughly 0.45 to 1 ug of RNA. A single record per CDR3 protein comes from TCRdb applying MiXCR to the immunoSEQ multiplex PCR reads. The data contain more than 250,000 distinct CDR3 sequences, about 92% of them singletons. The sample taken for sequencing was CD4+ T cells from PBMCs. The receptor set was obtained from a human donor with multiple sclerosis.

CDR3 sequence: CASAYSTVSSYEQYF. CDR3 nucleotides: TGTGCCAGCGCCTACTCGACGGTTAGCTCCTACGAGCAGTACTTC. The chain joins TRBV18 to TRBJ2-7, with unresolved D. This CDR3 has 15 residues. Per germline, CDR1 KGHSH and CDR2 LQKENI. The V end was cut by 8 bases, the J end by 0 bases, with 17 bases between.

This rearrangement joins TRBV2 to TRBJ2-7; the match to TRBD2 covers 8 bases. This CDR3 contains 14 residues. Germline lookup yields CDR1 SNHLY and CDR2 FYNNEI. V dropped 6 bases and J dropped 3; count of bases not matched to a gene: 7. CDR3 DNA sequence: TGTGCCAGCAGCCCCAGCGGGGGCCACTACGAGCAGTACTTC. It specifies CASSPSGGHYEQYF.

This clonotype appeared once. The genes are TRBV5-1 and TRBJ2-1; D unresolved. The CDR3 contains 14 residues. Germline values: CDR1 SGHRS, CDR2 YFSETQ. V was trimmed by 3 bases and J by 7 bases, leaving 14 bases between them. CDR3 amino acids: CASSWMRTENEQFF. The CDR3 bases are TGCGCCAGCAGCTGGATGCGGACGGAAAATGAGCAGTTCTTC.

This clonotype has just one count. This rearrangement joins TRBV5-1 to TRBJ2-7; TRBD1 might be the D (6 bases). Trimming shortened V by 2 bases and J by 2 bases, and 11 bases separated the two germline ends. The CDR3 covers 14 residues. The germline CDR1 and CDR2 sequences are SGHRS and YFSETQ. CDR3 region: CASSFTGSTYEQYF. The CDR3 DNA reads TGCGCCAGCAGCTTTACAGGGAGCACCTACGAGCAGTACTTC. Looking up the rest from reference TRBV5-1 and TRBJ2-7 gives the full variable domain: KAGVTQTPRYLIKTRGQQVTLSCSPISGHRSVSWYQQTPGQGLQFLFEYFSETQRNKGNFPGRFSGRQFSNSRSEMNVSTLELGDSALYLCASSFTGSTYEQYFGPGTRLTVT.

The chain uses TRBV7-9 and TRBJ1-5; D is possibly TRBD1 (5 bases). Between the trimmed V and J ends, which lost 0 bases and 0 bases, there was a span of 9 bases. Germline V gene sequence: CDR1 SEHNR, CDR2 FQNEAQ (reference sequence). The CDR3 contains 16 residues. CDR3 in DNA: TGTGCCAGCAGCTTAGCGACCAGGGATAGCAATCAGCCCCAGCATTTT. Encoded protein: CASSLATRDSNQPQHF.

The CDR3 nucleotides are TGTGCCTCCGAGAACAATGAGCAGTTCTTC. This encodes CASENNEQFF. This chain links TRBV30 with TRBJ2-1; D not certain. V shed 7 bases and J shed 5 bases, with 6 bases lying between them. Germline V gives CDR1 GTSNPN, CDR2 SVGIG (reference sequence). The CDR3 length is 10 residues.

A few counts support this clonotype. The chain combines TRBV2 with TRBJ2-1; the D gene is possibly TRBD1 (5 bases). V lost 7 bases and J lost 8, with 21 bases in between. The CDR3 has 15 residues. CDR1 is SNHLY and CDR2 is FYNNEI in the germline V gene. CDR3 sequence: CASTPNEAGYDEQFF. The CDR3 DNA is TGTGCCAGCACCCCCAACGAGGCAGGGTACGATGAGCAGTTCTTC.

V gene TRBV6-5 combines with J gene TRBJ1-5, with D hard to call. Per germline, CDR1 MNHEY and CDR2 SVGAGI. The V end lost 8 bases, the J end lost 2 bases, and 13 bases lay between the germline ends. This CDR3 is 14 amino acids long. CDR3 DNA sequence: TGTGCCAGCGCGGGTGGGAACGGCAATCAGCCCCAGCATTTT. This gives the protein CASAGGNGNQPQHF.

The chain has TRBV7-9 and TRBJ2-7; possible D gene TRBD2, 6 bases. CDR3 length: 14 amino acids. The germline V gene has CDR1 SEHNR and CDR2 FQNEAQ (reference sequence). Trimming shortened V by 5 bases and J by 3 bases, and 14 bases separated the two germline ends. CDR3 sequence (DNA): TGTGCCAGCAGCCTGCGGGACCGGATCTACGAGCAGTACTTC. Protein sequence: CASSLRDRIYEQYF.

Only one count was recorded for this clonotype. Written as DNA, the CDR3 is TGTGCCAGCAGCCCCACCCCCGACAGGGAGAGCTACGAGCAGTACTTC. Its protein is CASSPTPDRESYEQYF. This chain uses TRBV3-1 with TRBJ2-7; 7 nucleotides match TRBD1. With V trimmed by 4 bases and J by 3 bases, 12 bases remained unmatched. The length of the CDR3 is 16 residues. Germline V CDR1 and CDR2: LGHDT, YNNKEL (reference sequence).

With regard to this clonotype: A junction end diverges from the germline sequence, so it may reflect a read error. The rearrangement links TRBV5-1 to TRBJ1-5, with D perhaps TRBD1 (5 bases). The CDR3 spans 15 residues. CDR1 is SGHRS, CDR2 YFSETQ, per germline. Here the CDR3 DNA reads TGCGCCTGCAGCTTGCTACCCGGGGCCAATCAGCCCCAGCATTTT. Amino acids: CACSLLPGANQPQHF.

With regard to this clonotype: One end of the junction does not line up with germline, which may come from a read error. The J gene is TRBJ2-3, the V gene TRBV11-2; 7 bases map to TRBD2. The germline V gene has CDR1 SGHAT and CDR2 FQNNGV. The length of the CDR3 is 17 residues. The CDR3 DNA is TGTGCCAGCAGCTTAGCGGGACTACTCACGTCCACAAATACGCAGTATTTT. This gives the protein CASSLAGLLTSTNTQYF. Using reference TRBV11-2 and TRBJ2-3 for the parts outside the CDR3, the full variable domain is EAGVAQSPRYKIIEKRQSVAFWCNPISGHATLYWYQQILGQGPKLLIQFQNNGVVDDSQLPKDRFSAERLKGVDSTLKIQPAKLEDSAVYLCASSLAGLLTSTNTQYFGPGTRLTVL.

The chain recombines TRBV19 with TRBJ2-2, with 13 bases lining up with TRBD2. V was pared by 6 bases and J by 0 bases, with 1 base of the junction left unmatched. The CDR3 length is 16 residues. Per the germline V gene, CDR1 is LNHDA and CDR2 is SQIVND (reference sequence). The CDR3 region is CASRTSGRANTGELFF. The CDR3 bases are TGTGCCAGTAGAACTAGCGGGAGGGCGAACACCGGGGAGCTGTTTTTT.

This rearrangement joins TRBV11-3 to TRBJ2-4; 7 bases align to TRBD1. Trimming removed 1 base from V and 8 bases from J; junction bases left unmatched: 8. From germline, CDR1 is SGHNT and CDR2 YENEEA. The CDR3 extends over 15 amino acids. The CDR3: CASSLGTGPPDIQYF. The CDR3 DNA sequence: TGTGCCAGCAGCTTAGGGACAGGCCCTCCAGACATTCAGTACTTC.

This rearrangement joins TRBV20-1 to TRBJ2-7; 11 positions match TRBD2. With V trimmed by 6 bases and J by 5 bases, 3 bases remained unmatched. CDR1 is DFQATT and CDR2 is SNEGSKA in the germline V gene (reference sequence). The CDR3 covers 12 residues. CDR3 loop: CSAQTSGNEQYF. The CDR3 coding sequence is TGCAGTGCACAGACTAGCGGGAACGAGCAGTACTTC.

In its sample, this clonotype was seen once. The chain has TRBV2 and TRBJ2-2, with 8 bases that match TRBD2. The V gene end was trimmed by 9 bases and the J gene end by 2 bases; junction bases not matched to a gene: 2. The CDR3 runs to 13 residues. Germline lookup yields CDR1 SNHLY and CDR2 FYNNEI. The CDR3 sequence: CARGLANTGELFF. In nucleotides, the CDR3 is TGTGCCAGAGGACTAGCAAACACCGGGGAGCTGTTTTTT.

The V and J genes are TRBV18 and TRBJ1-1, with D tentatively TRBD1 (5 bases). The V gene's germline CDR1 is KGHSH and CDR2 LQKENI. V was clipped by 1 base and J by 3 bases, with 9 bases between them. CDR3 length: 14 amino acids. In DNA, the CDR3 is TGTGCCAGCTCACCACTTACAGGCCACACTGAAGCTTTCTTT. The encoded protein is CASSPLTGHTEAFF.

This clonotype showed up just once. CDR3 sequence reads: CASGPRGVNTEAFF. The DNA of the CDR3 is TGTGCCAGCGGACCTAGGGGAGTGAACACTGAAGCTTTCTTT. V gene TRBV6-6 combines with J gene TRBJ1-1, with D perhaps matching TRBD1 (5 bases). The CDR3 totals 14 residues. Germline values: CDR1 MNHNY, CDR2 SVGAGI (reference sequence). Trimming took off 8 bases at V and 0 bases at J, with 13 bases between the two ends.